This T cell receptor (beta chain) was observed in a study of shared clonotypes between healthy human individuals. Method: immunoSEQ multiplex PCR; TCRdb's copy keeps in-frame clones and lacks some. The sample lists a few million clones, approximately 90% occurring once. Germline V gene data show CDR1 as SGHRS and CDR2 as YFSETQ. This CDR3 contains 15 residues. J lost 6 bases, V lost 4 bases, and 9 bases had no gene match. This receptor was obtained from a man aged 18 to 30 in good health. Some clones in this sample may be carry-over from other donors' samples. The sequenced sample consisted of naive CD4+ T cells from PBMCs. The subset was: CD45RA+ positively selected. The chain joins TRBV5-1 to TRBJ2-1; TRBD1 agrees at 8 bases. CDR3 DNA sequence: TGCGCCAGCAGCCCGATGGACAGGGCTATCAATGAGCAGTTCTTC. Translation: CASSPMDRAINEQFF.